Following are 9 T cell receptor beta chains from one sample sequenced in a study of cytomegalovirus exposure and HLA in healthy donors. PCR was performed using 60 Vbeta and 13 Jbeta primers. Assay: immunoSEQ multiplex PCR; the TCRdb copy retains only in-frame clones and omits some. This table holds roughly 88,000 clones, about three quarters found once. The specimen sequenced was PBMCs. These receptor sequences come from a man aged 25 to 40 in good health and CMV-seropositive.

This clone was observed once. The genes are TRBV6-1 and TRBJ2-2, with TRBD2 matching 12 bases. In germline, CDR1 is MNHNS, CDR2 SASEGT. V lost 2 bases to trimming and J lost 3 bases; unmatched junction nucleotides: 4. The CDR3 is 17 amino acids. In DNA form, the CDR3 reads TGTGCCAGCAGTGAAAGCCTAGCGGGAGGGCACACCGGGGAGCTGTTTTTT. Amino acids: CASSESLAGGHTGELFF.

The chain joins TRBV18 to TRBJ2-1; D may be TRBD1 (6 bases). V lost 3 bases and J 2 bases, leaving 8 bases between the germline ends. The germline gives CDR1 KGHSH, CDR2 LQKENI. The CDR3 is made up of 14 amino acids. CDR3 bases: TGTGCCAGCTCACCTGAGGGGGCCTACAATGAGCAGTTCTTC. Its translation is CASSPEGAYNEQFF.

The rearrangement joins TRBV9 to TRBJ2-1; TRBD2 agrees at 7 bases. Germline CDR1 reads SGDLS; CDR2 reads YYNGEE. The V segment lost 0 bases and the J segment 12 bases; nucleotides outside the gene matches: 9. CDR3 size: 14 residues. CDR3 in amino acids: CASSVGLAEVWQFF. The CDR3 DNA reads as TGTGCCAGCAGCGTAGGGCTAGCGGAGGTGTGGCAGTTCTTC.

V is TRBV7-8 and J is TRBJ1-1, with TRBD1 matching over 8 bases. Germline CDR1 and CDR2: SGHVS and FQNEAQ. CDR3 length: 14 residues. With 4 bases clipped from V and 1 base from J, the junction kept 2 bases outside the gene matches. CDR3 amino acids: CASSSGQGNTEAFF. DNA for the CDR3: TGTGCCAGCAGCTCCGGACAGGGGAACACTGAAGCTTTCTTT.

This rearrangement joins TRBV5-6 to TRBJ1-1, with 7 positions matching TRBD1. Trimming cost V 5 bases and J 5 bases; bases outside gene matches: 9. The CDR3 loop spans 14 amino acids. CDR1 is SGHDT, CDR2 YYEEEE, per germline. CDR3 nucleotides: TGTGCCAGCAGATTAACAGGGGATATAACTGAAGCTTTCTTT. Translated: CASRLTGDITEAFF.

The V and J genes are TRBV7-8 and TRBJ1-5; D not certain. This CDR3 spans 14 amino acids. Germline CDR1 reads SGHVS; CDR2 reads FQNEAQ. The V end was cut by 4 bases, the J end by 0 bases, with 7 bases between. In DNA, the CDR3 is TGTGCCAGCAGCTCACTGATTAGCAATCAGCCCCAGCATTTT. The encoded protein is CASSSLISNQPQHF. Full variable domain (rest looked up from reference TRBV7-8 and TRBJ1-5): GAGVSQSPRYKVAKRGQDVALRCDPISGHVSLFWYQQALGQGPEFLTYFQNEAQLDKSGLPSDRFFAERPEGSVSTLKIQRTQQEDSAVYLCASSSLISNQPQHFGDGTRLSIL.

This sequence joins TRBV30 and TRBJ2-7; 8 nucleotides agree with TRBD2. Germline CDR1 reads GTSNPN; CDR2 reads SVGIG (reference sequence). The CDR3 contains 14 residues. Trimming removed 5 bases from V and 2 bases from J; junction bases left unmatched: 8. CDR3 amino acids: CAWARLAQAYEQYF. CDR3 nucleotide sequence: TGTGCCTGGGCGCGACTAGCGCAAGCCTACGAGCAGTACTTC.

The chain employs TRBV1 and TRBJ2-7; the DNA was not used to check the table's D call, TRBD2. TRBV1 is described as a pseudogene. CDR3 length equals 20 residues. The DNA for the CDR3 is TGCACCAGCAGCCAAGAATCGACTAGCGGGGGGCACAGGAGCTCCTACGAGCAGTACGTC. It encodes CTSSQESTSGGHRSSYEQYV.

The chain couples TRBV4-2 to TRBJ2-5; TRBD2 aligns across 7 bases. The V gene end was trimmed by 0 bases and the J gene end by 2 bases; junction bases not matched to a gene: 6. This CDR3 region has 16 residues. CDR1 is LGHNA and CDR2 is YNFKEQ in the germline V gene. The DNA of the CDR3 is TGTGCCAGCAGCCAAGAGTCCGGGACTATGCAAGAGACCCAGTACTTC. Translating gives CASSQESGTMQETQYF.